This T cell receptor beta chain was identified during a study of blood T cell repertoires in COVID-19. Study summary: The origin of the acute and convalescent COVID-19 samples was the United States, Italy and Spain. T cells, B-cell-depleted T cells, or PBMCs supplied cDNA or gDNA.

In the study's own analysis: Quantification of nucleated cells was approximated via reference gene primer amplification. Using immunoSEQ multiplex PCR, the repertoire was profiled, and TCRdb retains in-frame clones only, with some absent. The V and J calls and the clone size are those of that table, but D and trimming were determined from the DNA. The sample contains about 200,000 clones, more than 70% of which appear only once. The sequencing sample was made of peripheral blood. This clonotype was sampled from a woman aged 40 to 50 who had recovered from COVID-19.

This CDR3 is CASSEDRDNSPLHF. The CDR3 DNA is TGTGCCAGCAGTGAGGACAGGGATAATTCACCCCTCCACTTT. The V call is TRBV6-4, the J call TRBJ1-6; 8 bases match TRBD1. Germline V CDR1 and CDR2: MRHNA, SNTAGT. This CDR3 has 14 residues. V dropped 3 bases and J dropped 5; count of bases not matched to a gene: 0.